The rows below give T cell receptor beta chains drawn from one sample of a study of T cell responses to AZD1222 COVID-19 vaccine. Profiling relied on immunoSEQ multiplex PCR, and the TCRdb table lists in-frame clones only, not all of them. The data show about 150,000 clones, less than 95% seen once. The input for sequencing was peripheral blood, taken on day 0 of AZD1222 vaccination. The receptors derive from an adult in good health. Each CDR3 is given with its conserved first and last residue. A D gene is named only where the DNA matches it firmly. Expanded clones are given a class, and other clones once, few, many or no size at all.

D,V,J,size,length,DNA,CDR3
TRBD1,TRBV7-7,TRBJ1-1,once,15,TGTGCTAGCAGCTTATTTCAGGGGGAAGACACTGAAGCTTTCTTT,CASSLFQGEDTEAFF
-,TRBV11-2,TRBJ2-7,-,14,TGTGCCAGCAGCGGGGGGAGCTTTTCCTACGAGCAGTACTTC,CASSGGSFSYEQYF
-,TRBV6-5,TRBJ2-7,once,14,TGTGCCAGCAGTTCCGACGGGACGTCCTACGAGCAGTACTTC,CASSSDGTSYEQYF
TRBD1,TRBV7-2,TRBJ2-1,-,16,TGTGCCAGCAGCTCCTCGACAGGGGCTTACTACAATGAGCAGTTCTTC,CASSSSTGAYYNEQFF
TRBD2,TRBV19,TRBJ2-3,-,16,TGTGCCAGTAGTACCGGGACTAGCTCTTCGGCAGATACGCAGTATTTT,CASSTGTSSSADTQYF
TRBD2,TRBV24-1,TRBJ2-2,-,15,TGTGCCACCAGTGATGAGAGCGGGATAGGCGGGGGGCTGTTTTTT,CATSDESGIGGGLFF
-,TRBV6-5,TRBJ1-2,-,16,TGTGCCAGCAGTTACTCGACGGGGGCGGTCGGCTATGGCTACACCTTC,CASSYSTGAVGYGYTF
-,TRBV6-2/TRBV6-3,TRBJ1-5,-,12,TGTGCCAGCAGTCAGGGCAATCAGCCCCAGCATTTT,CASSQGNQPQHF
-,TRBV10-3,TRBJ1-1,-,12,TGTGCCATCAGTGAACTCAGCACTGAAGCTTTCTTT,CAISELSTEAFF
-,TRBV23-1,TRBJ2-5,-,16,TGCGCCAGCAGTCAATCGATCGGGAGACACAAAGAGACCCAGTACTTC,CASSQSIGRHKETQYF
-,TRBV28,TRBJ1-2,-,12,TGTGCCAGCAACTCAGGATTCTATGGCTACACCTTC,CASNSGFYGYTF
-,TRBV5-1,TRBJ1-2,-,15,TGCGCCAGCAGCTTGGTGGCCAAGGAAGTAGGAGGCTACACCTTC,CASSLVAKEVGGYTF
TRBD1,TRBV29-1,TRBJ2-7,-,12,TGCAGCGTTGAATTACAGGGGCAAGAGCAGTACTTC,CSVELQGQEQYF
-,TRBV5-1,TRBJ2-7,few,14,TGCGCCAGCAGCTTGGGTTACAGATCCTACGAGCAGTACTTC,CASSLGYRSYEQYF
-,TRBV2,TRBJ1-6,-,13,TGTGCCAGCAGGGGCTCCTATAATTCACCCCTCCACTTT,CASRGSYNSPLHF
-,TRBV6-5,TRBJ2-7,-,14,TGTGCCAGCAGTTACTCGCGGGGTACCTACGAGCAGTACTTC,CASSYSRGTYEQYF